The present T cell receptor beta chain was sequenced within a study of T cells after yellow fever vaccination. Across the study: SMART-Seq v4 Ultra Low Input served to prepare low-cell-number fractions.

Comment on this clonotype: Antigen unknown.

The V end was cut by 3 bases, the J end by 1 base, with 10 bases between. Germline assignment: CDR1 SGHRS and CDR2 YFSETQ. CDR3 size: 14 residues. TCRdb used MiXCR to reprocess the 5' RACE reads, holding one entry per CDR3 protein. The data show 150,000 to 200,000 distinct CDR3 sequences, with 9.3% seen just once and roughly a third held by the top ten. General observations from the study: Repertoires obtained by FACS sorting could include abundant clonotypes that entered as contaminants from the bulk population. By day 5 rather than day 15, the secondary response had peaked, though it was weaker.

This sample comprised CD8+ T cells sorted from PBMCs, obtained 45 days after the yellow fever booster vaccination. The genes are TRBV5-1 and TRBJ1-1, with D hard to call. The receptor's source is a man between 18 and 35 years old who received the YFV17D yellow fever vaccine. CDR3 in amino acids: CASSSDFSNTEAFF. The DNA for the CDR3 is TGCGCCAGCAGCTCGGACTTCTCGAACACTGAAGCTTTCTTT.